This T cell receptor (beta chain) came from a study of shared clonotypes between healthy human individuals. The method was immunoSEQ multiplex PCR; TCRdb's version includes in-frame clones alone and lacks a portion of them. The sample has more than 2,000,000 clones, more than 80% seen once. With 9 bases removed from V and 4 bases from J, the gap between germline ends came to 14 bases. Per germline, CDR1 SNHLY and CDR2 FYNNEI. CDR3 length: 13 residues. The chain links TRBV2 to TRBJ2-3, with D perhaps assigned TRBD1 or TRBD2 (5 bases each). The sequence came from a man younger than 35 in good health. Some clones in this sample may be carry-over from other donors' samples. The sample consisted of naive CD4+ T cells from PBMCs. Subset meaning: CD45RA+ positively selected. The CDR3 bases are TGTGCCAGAGGGGAGCTGGGGTCAGATACGCAGTATTTT. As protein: CARGELGSDTQYF. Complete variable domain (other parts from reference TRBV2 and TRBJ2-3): EPEVTQTPSHQVTQMGQEVILRCVPISNHLYFYWYRQILGQKVEFLVSFYNNEISEKSEIFDDQFSVERPDGSNFTLKIRSTKLEDSAMYFCARGELGSDTQYFGPGTRLTVL.